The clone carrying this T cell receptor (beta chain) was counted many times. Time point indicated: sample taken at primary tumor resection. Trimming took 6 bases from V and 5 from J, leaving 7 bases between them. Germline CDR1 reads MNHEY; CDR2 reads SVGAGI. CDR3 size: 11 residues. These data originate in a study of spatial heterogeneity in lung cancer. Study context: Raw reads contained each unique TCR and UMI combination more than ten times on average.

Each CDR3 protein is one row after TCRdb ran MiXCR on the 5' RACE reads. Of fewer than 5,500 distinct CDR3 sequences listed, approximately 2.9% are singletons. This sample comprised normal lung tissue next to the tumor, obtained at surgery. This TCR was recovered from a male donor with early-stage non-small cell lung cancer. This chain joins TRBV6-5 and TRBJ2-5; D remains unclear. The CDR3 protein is CASSRRETQYF. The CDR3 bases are TGTGCCAGCAGCCGCCGGGAGACCCAGTACTTC.